This TCR beta chain was documented in a study of CD8 T cells in ankylosing spondylitis. Germline assignment: CDR1 SGDLS and CDR2 YYNGEE. V was pared by 4 bases and J by 8 bases, with 5 bases of the junction left unmatched. This CDR3 has 14 residues. Quantitative 5'-RACE was performed with molecular barcodes, and it yielded the TCR beta libraries. Using its own MiXCR run on the 5' RACE reads, TCRdb lists one record per CDR3 protein. The table includes about 510,000 distinct CDR3 sequences, about 5.4% detected once. This clonotype showed up many times. Its antigen is currently unknown. Study-wide findings and caveats: Characteristic of ankylosing spondylitis blood, it appeared, was a TCR beta motif comprising about eight highly homologous variants. Certain motif variants had earlier appeared in reactive arthritis synovial fluid and blood.

The TCR was taken from a male donor with ankylosing spondylitis. Sequenced sample: blood, either unsorted or a sorted T cell fraction (not recorded which). The rearrangement links TRBV9 to TRBJ1-3, with 11 positions matching TRBD1. CDR3 region: CASSTGQGGDTIYF. The DNA of the CDR3 is TGTGCCAGCAGCACGGGACAGGGGGGCGACACCATATATTTT.